What follows are 21 T cell receptor beta chains derived from one specimen sequenced in a study of cytomegalovirus exposure and HLA in healthy donors. The PCR was carried out with 60 Vbeta primers and 13 Jbeta primers. Libraries were prepared by immunoSEQ multiplex PCR; TCRdb keeps only in-frame clonotypes and omits some of them. This sample has some 140,000 clones, with 60% to 85% found just once. Source material: PBMCs. The receptor source for this set is a woman between 40 and 55 years old in good health and CMV-seronegative.

This chain links TRBV6-6 with TRBJ1-4, with 12 bases matching TRBD1. The CDR3 runs 15 residues. Germline V gene data show CDR1 as MNHNY and CDR2 as SVGAGI (reference sequence). V lost 5 bases and J lost 7; bases outside the gene matches: 5. This CDR3 reads CASSDRDRGREKLFF. CDR3 in DNA: TGTGCCAGCAGTGACAGGGACAGGGGGCGTGAAAAACTGTTTTTT.

The chain carries TRBV30 and TRBJ2-1, with 10 bases aligning to TRBD2. Germline trimming cut 2 bases from V and 1 base from J; bases unmatched to any gene: 2. Germline CDR1 and CDR2: GTSNPN and SVGIG (reference sequence). The CDR3 is made up of 15 amino acids. DNA of the CDR3: TGTGCCTGGAGTATTAGCGGGGGGTCCTACAATGAGCAGTTCTTC. Translated: CAWSISGGSYNEQFF.

V usage is TRBV5-1 and J usage is TRBJ1-2; D gene ambiguous. Per germline, CDR1 SGHRS and CDR2 YFSETQ. V shed 7 bases and J shed 0 bases, with 25 bases lying between them. There are 18 residues in the CDR3. The CDR3 DNA is TGCGCCAGCGCACCCCCAATAAACTTTCGCCTAACTAACTATGGCTACACCTTC. Its protein is CASAPPINFRLTNYGYTF.

The chain combines TRBV6-1 with TRBJ1-2; 8 positions agree with TRBD1. J gave up 7 bases and V 0 bases, and 4 bases lay outside the gene matches. The CDR3 spans 14 residues. Germline-derived CDR1 and CDR2 are MNHNS and SASEGT. CDR3 residues: CASSEAGQGAGYTF. CDR3 sequence (DNA): TGTGCCAGCAGTGAAGCCGGACAGGGAGCTGGCTACACCTTC.

V is TRBV30 and J is TRBJ2-2, with D possibly TRBD1 on 5 matching bases. V dropped 3 bases and J dropped 4 bases, with 12 bases sitting between them. CDR3 length equals 14 residues. Germline CDR1 GTSNPN, CDR2 SVGIG (reference sequence). CDR3 coding DNA: TGTGCCTGGAGCGTAGTAGGGGCCACCGGGGAGCTGTTTTTT. Protein sequence: CAWSVVGATGELFF.

The V gene is TRBV11-3, the J gene TRBJ2-7; 9 bases line up with TRBD2. V lost 0 bases to trimming and J lost 7 bases; unmatched junction nucleotides: 10. CDR3 length equals 16 residues. CDR1 is SGHNT and CDR2 is YENEEA in the germline V gene. CDR3 in amino acids: CASSLEGGLAIEEQYF. In nucleotides, the CDR3 is TGTGCCAGCAGCTTAGAAGGGGGACTAGCCATAGAGGAGCAGTACTTC.

This clone was seen just once. The V and J genes are TRBV4-2 and TRBJ2-7; 10 bases align to TRBD2. Trimming removed 1 base from V and 4 bases from J; junction bases left unmatched: 10. This CDR3 region has 17 residues. Germline CDR1 LGHNA, CDR2 YNFKEQ. CDR3: CASSQAHGSGGEYEQYF. The CDR3 DNA follows: TGTGCCAGCAGCCAAGCTCACGGGAGCGGGGGGGAATACGAGCAGTACTTC.

The rearrangement joins TRBV6-5 to TRBJ1-5; unclear D gene. The germline CDR1 and CDR2 sequences are MNHEY and SVGAGI. V was cut by 4 bases and J by 3 bases, with 10 bases left in between. The CDR3 loop spans 14 amino acids. The CDR3 reads CASSSRHDNQPQHF. The CDR3 bases are TGTGCCAGCAGTTCCCGACACGACAATCAGCCCCAGCATTTT.

V and J are TRBV11-2 and TRBJ2-3; 11 bases are a match to TRBD2. Germline V gene sequence: CDR1 SGHAT, CDR2 FQNNGV. CDR3 length: 15 amino acids. V was pared by 1 base and J by 8 bases, with 5 bases of the junction left unmatched. In DNA form, the CDR3 reads TGTGCCAGCAGCTTAGTGGCTAGCGGGGGGAGTACGCAGTATTTT. Protein sequence: CASSLVASGGSTQYF.

The chain joins TRBV2 to TRBJ2-3; perhaps TRBD1 as D (5 bases). From germline, CDR1 is SNHLY and CDR2 FYNNEI. The ends were cut back, 7 bases at V and 4 bases at J, with 12 bases in the middle. This CDR3 region has 13 residues. CDR3 coding DNA: TGTGCCAGCACTTGGGGCAGTTCAGATACGCAGTATTTT. It encodes CASTWGSSDTQYF.

The chain links TRBV30 to TRBJ2-7, with 9 nucleotides matching TRBD2. CDR1 and CDR2 from the germline V gene are GTSNPN and SVGIG (reference sequence). Losses at the gene ends were 3 bases for V and 0 bases for J; bases not matched to a gene: 3. CDR3 length: 14 residues. This chain's CDR3 is CAWRTSGSSYEQYF. In nucleotides, the CDR3 is TGTGCCTGGAGGACTAGCGGAAGCTCCTACGAGCAGTACTTC.

The chain joins TRBV11-3 to TRBJ1-2, with a possible D match to TRBD1 (6 bases). The V end lost 3 bases, the J end lost 8 bases, and 13 bases lay between the germline ends. Germline V gene lookup returns CDR1 SGHNT and CDR2 YENEEA. The CDR3 extends over 13 amino acids. In DNA form, the CDR3 reads TGTGCCAGCAGCTTGAACAGGGCGAGCGGCTACACCTTC. It encodes CASSLNRASGYTF. Together with reference TRBV11-3 and TRBJ1-2, the CDR3 gives the full variable domain: EAGVVQSPRYKIIEKKQPVAFWCNPISGHNTLYWYLQNLGQGPELLIRYENEEAVDDSQLPKDRFSAERLKGVDSTLKIQPAELGDSAVYLCASSLNRASGYTFGSGTRLTVV.

The chain has TRBV5-4 and TRBJ1-3, with TRBD1 matching over 9 bases. Trimming took 4 bases from V and 1 from J; bases not matched to a gene: 9. CDR3 length: 17 residues. Germline loops: CDR1 SGHNT, CDR2 YYREEE (reference sequence). CDR3 in DNA: TGTGCCAGCAGCCCTGGGGGGGACAGGGTTTCTGGAAACACCATATATTTT. Translated: CASSPGGDRVSGNTIYF.

The rearrangement uses TRBV6-1 and TRBJ2-2, with D unresolved. The DNA end favors TRBJ1-3, so the J call may be wrong. Germline values: CDR1 MNHNS, CDR2 SASEGT. CDR3 length: 16 residues. CDR3: CASSEIWPSTGNTIYF. The CDR3 bases are TGTGCCAGCAGTGAAATCTGGCCTAGTACTGGAAACACCATATATTTT.

The rearrangement links TRBV6-5 to TRBJ2-5, with 11 bases identical to TRBD2. CDR3 length equals 15 residues. V shed 10 bases, J shed 2 bases, and the junction held 9 bases outside the gene matches. Germline CDR1 and CDR2: MNHEY and SVGAGI. For the CDR3, the DNA is TGTGCCACCACTCCCCTAGCGGGGGGACAAGAGACCCAGTACTTC. Translation gives CATTPLAGGQETQYF.

This clone was picked up a small number of times. The V gene is TRBV29-1, the J gene TRBJ1-5; D gene unclear. The CDR3 is 13 amino acids. CDR1 and CDR2 from the germline V gene are SQVTM and ANQGSEA. With 4 bases removed from V and 6 bases from J, the gap between germline ends came to 13 bases. The CDR3 region has the DNA TGCAGCGTTGGGGAGGAGGTTGGTCAGCCCCAGCATTTT. Encoded protein: CSVGEEVGQPQHF.

The chain recombines TRBV29-1 with TRBJ1-1; a weak D match, TRBD1 (6 bases). CDR1 SQVTM and CDR2 ANQGSEA come from the germline V gene. CDR3 length equals 14 residues. Trimming left V 7 bases short and J 1 base short, with 16 bases between. The CDR3 coding sequence is TGCAGCGCTGAGCCGGGACACGCGAACACTGAAGCTTTCTTT. Its translation: CSAEPGHANTEAFF.

This clone was seen only a few times. The chain recombines TRBV19 with TRBJ1-2, with 7 positions matching TRBD1. Per germline, CDR1 LNHDA and CDR2 SQIVND (reference sequence). With 9 bases clipped from V and 1 base from J, the junction kept 14 bases outside the gene matches. The length of the CDR3 is 16 residues. The CDR3, as DNA: TGTGCCAGCACTACGGGACAGCAAGGGCTTAACTATGGCTACACCTTC. Its protein product is CASTTGQQGLNYGYTF.

The chain links TRBV7-9 to TRBJ2-3; 9 nucleotides line up with TRBD2. Trimming removed 10 bases from V and 0 bases from J; junction bases left unmatched: 5. CDR1 is SEHNR, CDR2 FQNEAQ, per germline (reference sequence). The CDR3 consists of 14 residues. The DNA for the CDR3 is TGTGCCATCCATAGCGGGAGAAGCACAGATACGCAGTATTTT. Amino acids: CAIHSGRSTDTQYF.

The gene calls are TRBV15 and TRBJ2-2; tentative D call: TRBD1 (5 bases). Deletions cut 5 bases from V and 1 base from J, with 11 bases between. CDR1 LNHNV and CDR2 YYDKDF come from the germline V gene (reference sequence). The CDR3 runs 15 residues. Written as DNA, the CDR3 is TGTGCCACCAGCGATGGGGCCCTGAACACCGGGGAGCTGTTTTTT. It yields the protein CATSDGALNTGELFF.

V gene TRBV6-5 combines with J gene TRBJ2-7; the D gene is possibly TRBD1 (7 bases). CDR3 length: 16 amino acids. Germline V gene sequence: CDR1 MNHEY, CDR2 SVGAGI. Trimming removed 2 bases from V and 6 bases from J, with 20 bases in between. CDR3 sequence (DNA): TGTGCCAGCAGTTACGGGCCCGGCCAGGGGGGTGGCGAGCAGTACTTC. Amino acids: CASSYGPGQGGGEQYF.